The table lists the clone carrying this T cell receptor beta chain with a few counts. Its antigen is currently unknown. The data belong to a study of identical twins. Study-wide findings and caveats: Twins shared out-of-frame alpha sequences with excess low generation probability.

Template switching introduced a universal primer site, and the cDNA bore unique molecular identifiers. TCRdb fed the 5' RACE reads into MiXCR, producing one record per CDR3 protein. The repertoire includes about 340,000 distinct CDR3 sequences, around 12% of them detected once, and approximately 7.5% sits in the top ten. V gave up 3 bases and J gave up 2 bases, with 9 bases separating them. CDR3 length equals 14 residues. The germline V gene has CDR1 SEHNR and CDR2 FQNEAQ (reference sequence). This same sample was also part of a study on yellow fever vaccine responses in identical twins.

This receptor was obtained from a young woman in good health. The genes are TRBV7-9 and TRBJ2-3; D is unresolved. Input material: CD8+ T cells sorted from blood. CDR3: CASSFPRLTDTQYF. The DNA for the CDR3 is TGTGCCAGCAGCTTCCCTAGGCTCACAGATACGCAGTATTTT.